This T cell receptor (beta chain) was documented in a study of shared clonotypes between healthy human individuals (dated by TCRdb to 2019 to 2021). Some background on the complete study: The cohort comprised two women and a few men aged 18 to 49 years. For each donor, CD4 naive and CD4 memory were each run on three plates, CD8 naive on two plates, and CD8 memory on one plate. The study deeply sequenced blood TCR repertoires of several healthy adults to estimate repertoire size and the extent of clonotype sharing between individuals. Different laboratories and diverse techniques were used to prepare libraries and sequence TCR repertoires, to increase sequencing depth and limit assay-specific biases. Leukapheresis yielded between about 0.8 and 8.9 billion PBMCs per donor. Broader findings and caveats from the paper: Across four donors, 4.5% to 6.5% of naive CD4, approximately 4% of naive CD8, roughly 2.3% of memory CD4, and about 0.4% of memory CD8 clonotypes were shared. Pairwise subsampling led to the expectation that sequencing depth would affect the degree of clonotype sharing among donors. Clonotypes shared by all four sorted-subset donors showed higher generation probabilities than non-shared clonotypes. Incomplete sequencing was indicated by rarefaction of sorted-subset datasets, despite the large sequencing depth. Because the study included only a small number of donors, the genetic and exposure-history diversity represented was limited. Only blood was sampled, and tissue TCR repertoires likely differ from those in blood. Naive subsets generally had larger estimated clonotype richness than memory subsets did.

Trimming takes 0 bases from V and 1 base from J, and the germline ends sit 6 bases apart. Reading from cysteine to phenylalanine, the CDR3 counts 14 amino acids. Only the CDR3 region is kept as DNA, spanning 42 bases read in frame from base 1. The germline V gene encodes CDR1 MNHEY and CDR2 SVGAGI. This clone was seen a handful of times. The clone's antigen remains unknown. It has no much larger one-base neighbor in the sample; base qualities were not kept. The sample has other DNA sequences that encode this CDR3 too. The donors were healthy, HIV-negative adults who had no recently reported acute infections or vaccinations. Every donor was a Caucasian adult residing in Nashville, Tennessee, USA. Magnetic negative selection was used to enrich CD4+ T cells, after which naive cells were positively selected on CD45RA and the negative fraction became the memory subset. Blood was obtained by leukapheresis, after which PBMCs were separated by Ficoll-Histopaque density gradient centrifugation and cryopreserved in liquid nitrogen vapor phase. Analytical flow cytometry was used to check the purity and quantity of each magnetically sorted T cell population. From each sorted fraction, genomic DNA was isolated and quantified by UV absorbance on a Nanodrop 2000c.

Using the deep immunoSEQ assay, TCR CDR3 regions were amplified from genomic DNA by multiplex PCR. Genomic DNA extracted from each cell subset was distributed evenly over all wells of several immunoSEQ 96-well plates, and each plate served as one replicate. For sorted subsets, 200 to 250 ng of genomic DNA, equivalent to 25,000 to 35,000 T cell genomes, went into each replicate PCR. The purified libraries were quantified using a Qubit 3.0 fluorometer, sized with a Bioanalyzer 2100, and then quantified again using the KAPA Library Quantification kit. Every immunoSEQ 96-well plate was sequenced on a dedicated single-read 150-cycle Illumina NextSeq 550 flow cell. Per the original workflow: Because the immunoSEQ output held only junctional sequences and lacked quality scores, the filtering could not match the filtering applied to full-length reads. To assign V/J genes and CDR3, sequences were annotated using PyIR, a Python wrapper for IgBLAST v1.9, with IMGT germline references. Reads with weak V/J assignments (E-value above 1e-6), missing CDR3, stop codons, out-of-frame junctions, or ambiguous translated residues were removed. V3J clonotypes were defined as sequences sharing the same inferred V gene, J gene, and CDR3 amino acid sequence. Percentage overlap between repertoires was computed as shared unique clonotypes divided by the size of the smaller repertoire. Richness of each repertoire was evaluated using RTK rarefaction, the Chao1 estimator, and Recon v2.1 estimates of unobserved clonotypes. Generation probabilities were computed with OLGA for all TCRbeta clonotypes obtained by the gDNA method from several donors. Drawn from immuneACCESS, this table holds only the in-frame rearrangements with V and J called that TCRdb kept. Clones are partly lost; checked studies trace under half to an unresolved V gene and leave the rest unexplained. Clonal size and the V and J genes are those of that table, whereas D and trimming came from the DNA. For this sample the table gives a few million clones, of which about 90% were detected only once. The top ten constitute approximately 0.41% of the sample.

This receptor was obtained from a man between 18 and 29 years old in good health. Some clones in this sample may be carry-over from other donors' samples. This chain joins TRBV6-5 to TRBJ1-1; no confident D gene assignment can be made. Source material: naive CD4+ T cells from PBMCs. Read against the paper, the sample's cell subset or site label means: CD45RA+ positively selected. The base sequence is TGTGCCAGCAGTTACTCACGTACGAACACTGAAGCTTTCTTT. Its amino acids are CASSYSRTNTEAFF.